This TCR beta chain originates from a study of chemoradiotherapy in HPV16-positive cancers. V lost 0 bases and J 0 bases, leaving 2 bases between the germline ends. The CDR3 loop spans 13 amino acids. Germline CDR1 SEHNR, CDR2 FQNEAQ (reference sequence). Clones were sequenced by immunoSEQ multiplex PCR, and TCRdb holds only the in-frame ones, with some missing. The sample carries under 15,000 clones, roughly 87% recorded once. The specimen was blood, collected from a patient who underwent chemoradiotherapy. The chain links TRBV7-9 to TRBJ1-2; D uncertain. This receptor was obtained from a human donor with HPV-associated anogenital cancer. The CDR3 region is CASSLASNYGYTF. The DNA for the CDR3 is TGTGCCAGCAGCTTAGCTTCTAACTATGGCTACACCTTC.